The 16 T cell receptor beta chains below come from one sample, sequenced in a study of blood T cells in healthy people across ages. A second PCR of 7 to 11 cycles used a sample-barcoded 5' primer and a J-beta primer mix. TCRdb recomputed calls from the 5' RACE reads with MiXCR, one row per CDR3 protein. Of about 1.6 million distinct CDR3 sequences listed, roughly a third are singletons. Sequencing input: blood. The receptors here all came from a woman in her 30s in good health.

This clonotype has only a few counts. The rearrangement uses TRBV13 and TRBJ2-3; TRBD2 aligns across 9 bases. The CDR3 runs 15 residues. The ends lost 9 bases at V and 6 bases at J; junction bases unmatched: 13. CDR1 and CDR2 from the germline V gene are PRHDT and FYEKMQ (reference sequence). As DNA, the CDR3 is TGTGCCAGGGACCTCCGGCGGGAGGGCCTGGATACGCAGTATTTT. It yields the protein CARDLRREGLDTQYF.

V and J are TRBV7-9 and TRBJ1-2; perhaps TRBD1 as D (5 bases). Germline V gene sequence: CDR1 SEHNR, CDR2 FQNEAQ (reference sequence). The ends were cut back, 1 base at V and 3 bases at J, with 18 bases in the middle. CDR3 length equals 17 residues. CDR3 sequence: CASSLGGGSPKYYGYTF. In nucleotides, the CDR3 is TGTGCCAGCAGCTTAGGGGGGGGGTCACCGAAATACTATGGCTACACCTTC.

This rearrangement joins TRBV7-9 to TRBJ2-2, with a tentative D call TRBD2 (6 bases). Germline V gene lookup returns CDR1 SEHNR and CDR2 FQNEAQ (reference sequence). The V and J ends lost 0 bases and 5 bases respectively, with 10 bases between them. CDR3 size: 15 residues. CDR3 residues: CASSLAKSGTGELFF. CDR3 DNA: TGTGCCAGCAGCTTAGCGAAGAGCGGGACCGGGGAGCTGTTTTTT.

The chain is built from TRBV27 and TRBJ1-1; no reliable D call. There are 15 residues in the CDR3. V was trimmed by 7 bases and J by 1 base, leaving 16 bases between them. Germline-derived CDR1 and CDR2 are MNHEY and SMNVEV (reference sequence). The CDR3 loop is CASNTDATANTEAFF. CDR3 DNA: TGTGCCAGCAACACAGATGCGACGGCGAACACTGAAGCTTTCTTT.

The table lists this clonotype with a few counts. With a much larger clone just one base away, this may be a read error. The chain employs TRBV10-2 and TRBJ1-2; tentative D call: TRBD1 (6 bases). The CDR3 has 14 residues. Germline values: CDR1 WSHSY, CDR2 SAAADI. Trimming pared 6 bases from V and 0 bases from J, leaving 11 bases between. The CDR3 is CASSRDKANYGYTF. The CDR3 DNA sequence: TGCGCCAGCAGCCGGGACAAAGCTAACTATGGCTACACCTTC.

The chain has TRBV18 and TRBJ2-7, with D possibly being TRBD1 or TRBD2 (5 bases each). The CDR3 length is 15 residues. Germline assignment: CDR1 KGHSH and CDR2 LQKENI. Trimming cost V 6 bases and J 3 bases, with 18 bases left between them. CDR3 DNA sequence: TGTGCCAGCTCCCCCCAGCCGGGACGGAACTACGAGCAGTACTTC. Its protein product is CASSPQPGRNYEQYF.

In this sample, this clonotype turned up many times. The gene calls are TRBV4-2 and TRBJ2-5, with 7 bases fitting TRBD1. The germline V gene has CDR1 LGHNA and CDR2 YNFKEQ. J gave up 4 bases and V 4 bases, and 3 bases lay outside the gene matches. The length of the CDR3 is 13 residues. CDR3 coding DNA: TGTGCCAGCAGCCTACAGGGGCCAGAGACCCAGTACTTC. Its translation is CASSLQGPETQYF.

Turning to this clonotype: One end of the junction is discordant with germline, which a read error may explain. The V gene is TRBV7-3, the J gene TRBJ1-2; maybe TRBD1 (5 bases). CDR3 length equals 13 residues. Germline assignment: CDR1 SGHTA and CDR2 FQGTGA. The DNA of the CDR3 is TGTGCCAGCAGCTCTCAGGGTAGCTATGACTACACCTTC. This sequence encodes CASSSQGSYDYTF.

This clonotype came up a few times. V gene TRBV2 combines with J gene TRBJ2-5; possibly TRBD1 for D (6 bases). V lost 3 bases, J lost 1 base, and 9 bases lay in between. CDR1 and CDR2 (germline): SNHLY, FYNNEI. This CDR3 has 14 amino acids. CDR3 sequence (DNA): TGTGCCAGCAGTGAGGGACAACCCCAAGAGACCCAGTACTTC. Amino acids: CASSEGQPQETQYF. The complete variable domain, with remaining parts taken from reference TRBV2 and TRBJ2-5, reads EPEVTQTPSHQVTQMGQEVILRCVPISNHLYFYWYRQILGQKVEFLVSFYNNEISEKSEIFDDQFSVERPDGSNFTLKIRSTKLEDSAMYFCASSEGQPQETQYFGPGTRLLVL.

V gene TRBV9 combines with J gene TRBJ2-3; D is undetermined. CDR3 length equals 11 residues. The germline gives CDR1 SGDLS, CDR2 YYNGEE. V was cut by 3 bases and J by 8 bases, with 7 bases left in between. CDR3 residues: CASSALGTQYF. The CDR3 DNA sequence: TGTGCCAGCAGCGCCCTAGGTACGCAGTATTTT.

The genes are TRBV5-1 and TRBJ2-1; 9 bases are shared with TRBD1. The CDR3 length is 16 residues. Germline CDR1 SGHRS, CDR2 YFSETQ. V dropped 0 bases and J dropped 3; count of bases not matched to a gene: 4. The CDR3 region is CASSLGTGGIYNEQFF. The CDR3 coding sequence is TGCGCCAGCAGCTTGGGTACAGGGGGCATCTACAATGAGCAGTTCTTC.

The rearrangement links TRBV6-6 to TRBJ1-1, with D possibly being TRBD1 (5 bases). Germline V gene sequence: CDR1 MNHNY, CDR2 SVGAGI (reference sequence). CDR3 length: 14 amino acids. Between the trimmed V and J ends, which lost 3 bases and 5 bases, there was a span of 13 bases. CDR3 bases: TGTGCCAGCAGTTATCTCGGGGGAGGGACTGAAGCTTTCTTT. This translates into CASSYLGGGTEAFF.

This clonotype occurred many times. The chain is built from TRBV29-1 and TRBJ2-1; D possibly corresponds to TRBD2 (5 bases). The CDR3 runs to 8 residues. CDR1 and CDR2 (germline): SQVTM, ANQGSEA. The DNA for the CDR3 is TGCATCGGGGATGAGCAGTTCTTC. Translation gives CIGDEQFF.

The V gene is TRBV20-1, the J gene TRBJ1-5; 7 nucleotides agree with TRBD1. Germline V gives CDR1 DFQATT, CDR2 SNEGSKA (reference sequence). CDR3 size: 14 residues. J gave up 7 bases and V 5 bases, and 11 bases lay outside the gene matches. CDR3 DNA: TGCAGTGCTCCGAGGGGGCGCGGACCCCAGCCCCAGCATTTT. Translation gives CSAPRGRGPQPQHF.

This clonotype was seen repeatedly, ten times or more. The J gene is TRBJ2-1, the V gene TRBV4-2; 12 bases agree with TRBD2. Germline V gene lookup returns CDR1 LGHNA and CDR2 YNFKEQ. The CDR3 runs to 16 residues. The V and J ends lost 3 bases and 3 bases, in that order; junction bases with no gene match: 3. DNA of the CDR3: TGTGCCAGCAGCCAGGCGACTAGCGGGAGCTACAATGAGCAGTTCTTC. Protein product: CASSQATSGSYNEQFF.

The rearrangement uses TRBV4-1 and TRBJ1-5, with a weak D call TRBD1 (6 bases). This CDR3 is built from 16 residues. CDR1 is MGHRA, CDR2 YSYEKL, per germline. Trimming left V 2 bases short and J 1 base short, with 12 bases between. The CDR3 nucleotides read TGCGCCAGCAGCCAAACAGGGTTTATAAGCAATCAGCCCCAGCATTTT. This gives the protein CASSQTGFISNQPQHF.